This T cell receptor beta chain originates from a study of blood T cells in healthy people across ages. On the study more broadly: About one barcoded beta molecule per two T cells came from capture by template switching. Study-wide points: Across samples, TCR beta diversity tracked strongly with naive T cell percentage.

It was with a sample-barcoded 5' primer and a J-beta primer mix that a second PCR of about 6 to 12 cycles was run. TCRdb reprocessed the 5' RACE reads via MiXCR and lists one record per CDR3 protein. Seen here are about a million distinct CDR3 sequences, around 46% observed once, and the top ten hold about an eighth. As concerns this clonotype: Antigen specificity is unknown.

Deletions cut 5 bases from V and 10 bases from J, with 15 bases between. The CDR3 spans 14 residues. Germline-derived CDR1 and CDR2 are MNHEY and SMNVEV (reference sequence). This chain links TRBV27 with TRBJ1-6; D not certain. The sample taken for sequencing was blood. The receptor was isolated from a man aged 30-40 years in good health. The CDR3: CASSARMRDSPLHF. In nucleotides, the CDR3 is TGTGCCAGCAGTGCCAGAATGCGCGACTCACCCCTCCACTTT.